This TCR beta chain was identified during a study of STAT5B mutations in CD4+ large granular lymphocyte leukemia. Turning to the study itself: Among healthy donors, a particular HLA allele went with more CDR3 'QG' motifs.

Worth noting for this clone: Its antigen is not identified.

The repertoire was sequenced with immunoSEQ multiplex PCR; TCRdb's copy has only in-frame clones and lacks some. Of more than 30,000 clones in the sample, around 90% were seen once. The study, taken as a whole, reports: 25% of private leukemic clonotypes occurred rarely in other patients' non-leukemic repertoires. 8/27 top patient clones versus 2/35 control clones were TRBV06-family.

The V end was cut by 5 bases, the J end by 10 bases, with 11 bases between. There are 11 residues in the CDR3. Germline lookup yields CDR1 SEHNR and CDR2 FQNEAQ (reference sequence). The V call is TRBV7-9, the J call TRBJ1-1; no definite D call. Specimen: CD4+ T cells from blood buffy coats. This receptor was taken from a human donor in good health. CDR3 sequence (DNA): TGTGCCAGCAGCCAGGAGTCGGGAGCTTTCTTT. Translating gives CASSQESGAFF.